Following are 6 T cell receptor beta chains from one sample sequenced in a study of blood T cell repertoires in COVID-19. The repertoire was sequenced with immunoSEQ multiplex PCR; TCRdb's copy has only in-frame clones and lacks some. In the table there are over 200,000 clones, approximately 90% of which are singletons. Sequenced: peripheral blood. These receptors were taken from a woman aged 40 to 55 who had recovered from COVID-19.

In this sample, this clone turned up once. The chain uses TRBV12-3 or TRBV12-4 and TRBJ2-5; 9 bases are a match to TRBD2. J gave up 10 bases and V 3 bases, and 3 bases lay outside the gene matches. The CDR3 sequence is 12 residues long. Written as DNA, the CDR3 is TGTGCCAGCAGTTTCCTAGCGGGGCACCAGTACTTC. Protein product: CASSFLAGHQYF.

V gene TRBV6-2 or TRBV6-3 combines with J gene TRBJ2-3; 8 bases agree with TRBD2. V lost 2 bases and J lost 0; bases outside the gene matches: 4. Germline loops: CDR1 MNHEY, CDR2 SVGEGT. This CDR3 is built from 16 residues. Here the CDR3 reads CASSYLGGGSTDTQYF. In DNA, the CDR3 is TGTGCCAGCAGTTACCTAGGCGGGGGGAGCACAGATACGCAGTATTTT.

The chain joins TRBV30 to TRBJ1-4; D remains unclear. Germline assignment: CDR1 GTSNPN and CDR2 SVGIG (reference sequence). This CDR3 is 13 amino acids long. Between the trimmed V and J ends, which lost 5 bases and 14 bases, there was a span of 21 bases. The CDR3 here is CAWDNALHGNLFF. CDR3 sequence (DNA): TGTGCCTGGGACAATGCGCTCCACGGGAACCTGTTTTTT.

The V call is TRBV6-5, the J call TRBJ2-5; the D gene is possibly TRBD2 (6 bases). The CDR3 consists of 14 residues. Germline-derived CDR1 and CDR2 are MNHEY and SVGAGI. V was clipped by 7 bases and J by 2 bases, with 14 bases between them. CDR3 residues: CASTQSSEQETQYF. The CDR3 coding sequence is TGTGCCAGCACCCAGTCTAGCGAACAAGAGACCCAGTACTTC.

The genes are TRBV12-3 or TRBV12-4 and TRBJ2-1; TRBD2 matches at 8 bases. V trimming: 10 bases; J trimming: 2 bases; junction bases outside the gene matches: 1. CDR3 length equals 12 residues. The CDR3 coding sequence is TGTGCCACCGGGGGGGCCTACAATGAGCAGTTCTTC. Protein: CATGGAYNEQFF.

The chain couples TRBV5-5 to TRBJ2-7; 12 bases line up with TRBD2. V dropped 4 bases and J dropped 4; count of bases not matched to a gene: 9. The CDR3 length is 16 residues. Germline CDR1 is SGHKS and CDR2 is YYEKEE (reference sequence). The CDR3 is CASSPRTSGVWYEQYF. CDR3 DNA sequence: TGTGCCAGCAGCCCAAGGACTAGCGGGGTCTGGTACGAGCAGTACTTC.